The 27 T cell receptor beta chains reported below all come from one sample, sequenced in a study of blood T cell repertoires in COVID-19. The repertoire was sequenced with immunoSEQ multiplex PCR; TCRdb's copy has only in-frame clones and lacks some. The data contain about 15,000 clones, roughly 88% of them singletons. Sequences were obtained from peripheral blood. These receptors were taken from a woman aged 45 to 65 with active or convalescent COVID-19.

By share, this clone ranks as large (0.1 to 1%). An end of the junction differs from the germline gene, which may be a read error. The genes are TRBV7-7 and TRBJ2-1; 7 bases match TRBD2. This CDR3 spans 17 amino acids. In germline, CDR1 is SSHAT, CDR2 FNYEAQ (reference sequence). The CDR3 sequence is CASSLAPSGELARKQFF. CDR3 nucleotide sequence: TGTGCTAGCAGCTTAGCGCCAAGCGGGGAGTTGGCAAGGAAGCAGTTCTTC.

The V call is TRBV11-2, the J call TRBJ2-7; D is perhaps TRBD2 (5 bases). V gave up 8 bases and J gave up 1 base, with 9 bases separating them. CDR3 length: 12 residues. Germline V CDR1 and CDR2: SGHAT, FQNNGV. DNA for the CDR3: TGTGCCAGCGGGAGCCTATCCTACGAGCAGTACTTC. Translated, it gives CASGSLSYEQYF.

This clone came up a few times. The chain links TRBV11-3 to TRBJ2-5, with 14 bases that match TRBD2. With 5 bases clipped from V and 5 bases from J, the junction kept 7 bases outside the gene matches. The CDR3 consists of 16 residues. From germline, CDR1 is SGHNT and CDR2 YENEEA. CDR3 protein: CASSKGLAGARETQYF. CDR3 in DNA: TGTGCCAGCAGCAAGGGACTAGCGGGGGCGAGGGAGACCCAGTACTTC.

This clone appeared a single time. The V and J genes are TRBV9 and TRBJ2-7; 7 nucleotides align to TRBD2. This CDR3 comprises 15 residues. J lost 0 bases, V lost 2 bases, and 5 bases had no gene match. Germline loops: CDR1 SGDLS, CDR2 YYNGEE. CDR3 in amino acids: CASSVRGEPSYEQYF. Written as DNA, the CDR3 is TGTGCCAGCAGCGTTCGGGGGGAACCCTCCTACGAGCAGTACTTC.

The CDR3 loop is CASSKSGGDRGHYEQYF. Here the CDR3 DNA reads TGTGCCAGCAGCAAAAGCGGAGGGGACAGGGGGCACTACGAGCAGTACTTC. V is TRBV21-1 and J is TRBJ2-7; TRBD1 reflects the table's D call only, with no check against the DNA. TRBV21-1 is shown as a pseudogene. CDR3 length equals 17 residues.

The chain carries TRBV6-5 and TRBJ2-2, with TRBD2 as a possible D gene (6 bases). Germline V gene lookup returns CDR1 MNHEY and CDR2 SVGAGI. V lost 0 bases and J lost 5, with 13 bases in between. The CDR3 sequence is 16 residues long. CDR3: CASSYSSGFETGELFF. CDR3 coding DNA: TGTGCCAGCAGTTACTCTAGCGGCTTCGAGACCGGGGAGCTGTTTTTT.

The CDR3 sequence is CASSFRHRGGRGYTF. The CDR3 DNA follows: TGTGCCAGCAGCTTCAGACACAGGGGAGGTCGAGGCTACACCTTC. V gene TRBV7-9 combines with J gene TRBJ1-2; TRBD1 agrees at 7 bases. Germline loops: CDR1 SEHNR, CDR2 FQNEAQ (reference sequence). The CDR3 loop spans 15 amino acids. The V and J ends lost 3 bases and 8 bases, in that order; junction bases with no gene match: 12.

The genes are TRBV29-1 and TRBJ1-2; D is unresolved. Germline CDR1 and CDR2: SQVTM and ANQGSEA. Deletions cut 0 bases from V and 4 bases from J, with 12 bases between. The length of the CDR3 is 14 residues. CDR3 DNA sequence: TGCAGCGTTGAAGATGCGGGGTCCCTCTATGGCTACACCTTC. Amino acids: CSVEDAGSLYGYTF.

The chain has TRBV29-1 and TRBJ2-7; D not resolved. This CDR3 has 12 amino acids. Deletions cut 6 bases from V and 3 bases from J, with 12 bases between. The V gene's germline CDR1 is SQVTM and CDR2 ANQGSEA. The CDR3 nucleotides are TGCAGCGTCCTAACAGAACTCTACGAGCAGTACTTC. This gives the protein CSVLTELYEQYF.

V is TRBV14 and J is TRBJ1-4, with TRBD1 as a possible D gene (5 bases). The germline CDR1 and CDR2 sequences are SGHDN and FVKESK. The CDR3 is made up of 13 amino acids. V lost 3 bases to trimming and J lost 8 bases, with 10 bases between them. CDR3 amino acids: CASSQGYREKLFF. Here the CDR3 DNA reads TGTGCCAGCAGCCAGGGTTACAGGGAAAAACTGTTTTTT. The whole variable domain, filled in from reference TRBV14 and TRBJ1-4, reads EAGVTQFPSHSVIEKGQTVTLRCDPISGHDNLYWYRRVMGKEIKFLLHFVKESKQDESGMPNNRFLAERTGGTYSTLKVQPAELEDSGVYFCASSQGYREKLFFGSGTQLSVL.

The chain has TRBV2 and TRBJ1-1, with TRBD1 matching over 8 bases. This CDR3 comprises 16 residues. V dropped 5 bases and J dropped 1; count of bases not matched to a gene: 9. Looked up from germline, CDR1 is SNHLY and CDR2 is FYNNEI. In nucleotides, the CDR3 is TGTGCCAGCAGTAGACGCCGCGGGACAGGGAACACTGAAGCTTTCTTT. Amino acid sequence: CASSRRRGTGNTEAFF.

The chain has TRBV12-3 or TRBV12-4 and TRBJ2-5, with a possible D match to TRBD2 (5 bases). CDR3 length: 13 residues. The V end lost 2 bases, the J end lost 5 bases, and 9 bases lay between the germline ends. The CDR3 coding sequence is TGTGCCAGCAGTTTATACGGGATGGAGACCCAGTACTTC. It specifies CASSLYGMETQYF.

The rearrangement uses TRBV13 and TRBJ2-1; the match to TRBD2 covers 11 bases. Germline values: CDR1 PRHDT, CDR2 FYEKMQ (reference sequence). Trimming removed 1 base from V and 15 bases from J; junction bases left unmatched: 8. CDR3 length equals 14 residues. CDR3 sequence reads: CASSLVVAGGPPFF. CDR3 bases: TGTGCCAGCAGCTTAGTGGTAGCGGGAGGGCCTCCGTTCTTC.

This chain links TRBV27 with TRBJ2-2, with D maybe TRBD2 (5 bases). V was trimmed by 3 bases and J by 5 bases, leaving 10 bases between them. The CDR3 extends over 14 amino acids. Germline V gene data show CDR1 as MNHEY and CDR2 as SMNVEV (reference sequence). CDR3 sequence: CASSFQTRTGELFF. CDR3 in DNA: TGTGCCAGCAGTTTCCAAACTAGGACCGGGGAGCTGTTTTTT.

The chain recombines TRBV5-1 with TRBJ2-1; D might be TRBD2 (5 bases). CDR1 is SGHRS and CDR2 is YFSETQ in the germline V gene. V was clipped by 2 bases and J by 2 bases, with 8 bases between them. This CDR3 comprises 14 residues. CDR3 in amino acids: CASSFGEPYNEQFF. CDR3 DNA: TGCGCCAGCAGCTTCGGGGAGCCCTACAATGAGCAGTTCTTC.

The chain employs TRBV7-8 and TRBJ2-3, with 15 bases fitting TRBD2. The V gene end was trimmed by 6 bases and the J gene end by 7 bases; junction bases not matched to a gene: 14. CDR3 length: 18 residues. CDR1 and CDR2 (germline): SGHVS, FQNEAQ. In nucleotides, the CDR3 is TGTGCCAGCAGACGGGCGAGGACTAGCGGGGGGGCAGGCTATACGCAGTATTTT. This gives the protein CASRRARTSGGAGYTQYF.

The chain links TRBV7-8 to TRBJ2-1; TRBD2 might be the D (6 bases). Germline V CDR1 and CDR2: SGHVS, FQNEAQ. V lost 5 bases and J 0 bases, leaving 17 bases between the germline ends. This CDR3 comprises 17 residues. The CDR3 spells CASSPSSGPSSYNEQFF. Written as DNA, the CDR3 is TGTGCCAGCAGCCCCAGTAGCGGTCCAAGCTCCTACAATGAGCAGTTCTTC.

J is TRBJ2-7 and V is TRBV4-1; D not resolved. CDR3 length: 17 amino acids. In germline, CDR1 is MGHRA, CDR2 YSYEKL. Trimming removed 1 base at V and 2 bases at J, with 18 bases between. CDR3 amino acids: CASSQASGQIHTYEQYF. CDR3 bases: TGCGCCAGCAGCCAAGCCTCGGGTCAGATCCACACCTACGAGCAGTACTTC.

This chain joins TRBV5-1 and TRBJ2-2, with TRBD2 matching 8 bases. The CDR3 runs 14 residues. Germline V CDR1 and CDR2: SGHRS, YFSETQ. Unmatched junction bases numbered 7, after V lost 10 bases and J lost 2 bases. The CDR3 nucleotides read TGCGCCTGCGCGGGGGGCCTTAACACCGGGGAGCTGTTTTTT. Residues: CACAGGLNTGELFF.

The chain is built from TRBV5-1 and TRBJ1-6; the match to TRBD1 covers 11 bases. The CDR3 loop spans 15 amino acids. The germline V gene has CDR1 SGHRS and CDR2 YFSETQ. J was trimmed by 15 bases and V by 3 bases; bases with no gene match: 11. CDR3 nucleotide sequence: TGCGCCAGCAGCTCAGGACAGGGGGCGGTTGGGGACCTCCACTTT. Protein sequence: CASSSGQGAVGDLHF.

The chain links TRBV14 to TRBJ2-7, with 9 bases aligning to TRBD1. V trimming: 3 bases; J trimming: 4 bases; junction bases outside the gene matches: 4. Germline assignment: CDR1 SGHDN and CDR2 FVKESK. This CDR3 comprises 14 residues. The CDR3 coding sequence is TGTGCCAGCAGCCAGCCGGGACAGGGTTACGAGCAGTACTTC. Protein: CASSQPGQGYEQYF.

This clone was seen a single time. This chain joins TRBV7-9 and TRBJ2-6, with TRBD1 matching over 9 bases. Germline-derived CDR1 and CDR2 are SEHNR and FQNEAQ (reference sequence). J gave up 0 bases and V 10 bases, and 10 bases lay outside the gene matches. The CDR3 has 17 amino acids. CDR3 region: CANPDRGHSSGANVLTF. Here the CDR3 DNA reads TGTGCCAATCCGGACAGGGGCCACAGCTCTGGGGCCAACGTCCTGACTTTC.

Sample share makes this clone medium-sized. This chain uses TRBV27 with TRBJ1-1; 7 bases are a match to TRBD1. Germline trimming cut 1 base from V and 5 bases from J; bases unmatched to any gene: 1. Germline V gives CDR1 MNHEY, CDR2 SMNVEV (reference sequence). The CDR3 totals 13 residues. Written as DNA, the CDR3 is TGTGCCAGCAGTTTATTCAGGGGGACTGAAGCTTTCTTT. Protein product: CASSLFRGTEAFF.

The chain links TRBV7-9 to TRBJ2-7; 8 bases line up with TRBD1. Germline lookup yields CDR1 SEHNR and CDR2 FQNEAQ (reference sequence). V lost 5 bases to trimming and J lost 0 bases; unmatched junction nucleotides: 6. This CDR3 spans 15 amino acids. CDR3 residues: CASSADRGLSYEQYF. Here the CDR3 DNA reads TGTGCCAGCAGCGCCGACAGGGGACTCTCCTACGAGCAGTACTTC.

CDR3 nucleotides: TGTGCCAGCAGCCCGACCGATATTAGGAGTCCCTACAATGAGCAGTTCTTC. Translating it yields CASSPTDIRSPYNEQFF. This chain connects TRBV11-2 to TRBJ2-1; unclear D gene. CDR3 length: 17 amino acids. The ends were cut back, 5 bases at V and 2 bases at J, with 19 bases in the middle. The germline CDR1 and CDR2 sequences are SGHAT and FQNNGV.

The chain joins TRBV7-9 to TRBJ1-3; the D is unclear. Germline CDR1 SEHNR, CDR2 FQNEAQ (reference sequence). Trimming left V 5 bases short and J 5 bases short, with 19 bases between. This CDR3 is 16 amino acids long. The CDR3 loop is CASSPTIRRPRNTIYF. CDR3 coding DNA: TGTGCCAGCAGCCCGACCATCAGGCGTCCGAGAAACACCATATATTTT.

V gene TRBV7-9 combines with J gene TRBJ2-7; D is unresolved. The germline V and J ends were trimmed by 6 bases and 3 bases, with 15 bases remaining between them. Germline CDR1 reads SEHNR; CDR2 reads FQNEAQ (reference sequence). CDR3 size: 14 residues. The CDR3 nucleotides are TGTGCCAGCAGTACCGCCCCCAGTCTCTACGAGCAGTACTTC. This translates into CASSTAPSLYEQYF.